A selection of T cell receptor beta chains follows, all from one sample in a study of blood T cell repertoires in COVID-19. Profiled with immunoSEQ multiplex PCR; TCRdb holds only in-frame clones, not every one. The sample consists of around 300,000 clones, approximately 87% of them appearing once. Sequenced material: peripheral blood. The source of these receptors is a woman in her 30s with COVID-19, enrolled during active disease. CDR3s include the opening cysteine and the closing phenylalanine or tryptophan. D genes are given only for firm matches. Clone sizes are given selectively: once, few, many, or a class where the clone is expanded.

v_gene: TRBV5-1
d_gene: TRBD1
abundance: .
j_gene: TRBJ2-7
CDR3aa: CASSPGQHLYEQYF
CDR3nt: TGCGCCAGCAGCCCGGGACAGCACCTCTACGAGCAGTACTTC

v_gene: TRBV27
d_gene: TRBD1
abundance: .
j_gene: TRBJ1-2
CDR3aa: CASSFGQGVGGYTF
CDR3nt: TGTGCCAGCAGTTTCGGACAGGGGGTAGGTGGCTACACCTTC

v_gene: TRBV11-2
d_gene: .
abundance: .
j_gene: TRBJ1-1
CDR3aa: CASSLDYPGLNTEAFF
CDR3nt: TGTGCCAGCAGCTTAGATTATCCAGGTCTGAACACTGAAGCTTTCTTT

v_gene: TRBV13
d_gene: TRBD1
abundance: few
j_gene: TRBJ2-7
CDR3aa: CASSLWDRDAYEQYF
CDR3nt: TGTGCCAGCAGCTTATGGGACAGGGATGCCTACGAGCAGTACTTC

v_gene: TRBV6-6
d_gene: .
abundance: .
j_gene: TRBJ2-5
CDR3aa: CASSRSSGQETQYF
CDR3nt: TGTGCCAGCAGTCGATCCAGCGGGCAAGAGACCCAGTACTTC

v_gene: TRBV28
d_gene: TRBD1
abundance: .
j_gene: TRBJ1-2
CDR3aa: CASSTRTGRYGYTF
CDR3nt: TGTGCCAGCAGTACTAGGACAGGGCGCTATGGCTACACCTTC

v_gene: TRBV12-3/TRBV12-4
d_gene: .
abundance: .
j_gene: TRBJ2-7
CDR3aa: CASSLGREYEQYF
CDR3nt: TGTGCCAGCAGTTTAGGCAGGGAATACGAGCAGTACTTC

v_gene: TRBV9
d_gene: .
abundance: .
j_gene: TRBJ2-7
CDR3aa: CASSPSGSFSYEQYF
CDR3nt: TGTGCCAGCAGCCCGTCCGGGTCTTTCTCCTACGAGCAGTACTTC

v_gene: TRBV28
d_gene: .
abundance: .
j_gene: TRBJ1-5
CDR3aa: CASSSRVNQPQHF
CDR3nt: TGTGCCAGCAGTTCCAGGGTAAATCAGCCCCAGCATTTT

v_gene: TRBV10-3
d_gene: .
abundance: .
j_gene: TRBJ1-4
CDR3aa: CAISEYGTRQEKLFF
CDR3nt: TGTGCCATCAGTGAGTACGGCACCAGGCAGGAAAAACTGTTTTTT

v_gene: TRBV18
d_gene: TRBD1
abundance: .
j_gene: TRBJ1-2
CDR3aa: CASSPQPGQGGGYTF
CDR3nt: TGTGCCAGCTCACCACAACCGGGACAGGGCGGAGGCTACACCTTC